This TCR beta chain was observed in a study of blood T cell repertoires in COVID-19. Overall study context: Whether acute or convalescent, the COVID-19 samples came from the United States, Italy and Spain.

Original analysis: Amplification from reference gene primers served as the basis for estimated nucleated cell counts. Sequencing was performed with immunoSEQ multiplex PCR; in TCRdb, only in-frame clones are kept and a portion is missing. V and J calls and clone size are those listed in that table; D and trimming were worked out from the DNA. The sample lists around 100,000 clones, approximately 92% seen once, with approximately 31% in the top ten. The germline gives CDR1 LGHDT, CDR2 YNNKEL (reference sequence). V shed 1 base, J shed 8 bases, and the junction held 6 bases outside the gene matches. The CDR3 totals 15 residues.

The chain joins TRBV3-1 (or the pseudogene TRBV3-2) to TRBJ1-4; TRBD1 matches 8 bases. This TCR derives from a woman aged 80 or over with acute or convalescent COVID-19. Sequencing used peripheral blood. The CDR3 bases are TGTGCCAGCAGCCAAGGGCTAGGACAGGGAGAAAAACTGTTTTTT. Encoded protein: CASSQGLGQGEKLFF.